The rows below give T cell receptor beta chains drawn from one sample of a study of T cell responses to AZD1222 COVID-19 vaccine. Method: immunoSEQ multiplex PCR; TCRdb's copy keeps in-frame clones and lacks some. The table lists 150,000 to 180,000 clones, about 86% of them singletons. Sequenced here: peripheral blood, sampled on day 0 of MenACWY control vaccination. These receptor sequences come from an adult in good health. CDR3s include the opening cysteine and the closing phenylalanine or tryptophan. The order of the fields is clone size, CDR3 length, V gene, D gene, J gene, CDR3 DNA, CDR3 protein. A D gene is named only where the DNA matches it firmly. For some rows the clone size is stated as once, few or many, or as a class when expanded; others skip it.

-	11	TRBV10-3	TRBD1	TRBJ2-1	TGTGCCATCAGGGGGACAGATGAGCAGTTCTTC	CAIRGTDEQFF
-	15	TRBV27	-	TRBJ1-4	TGTGCCAGCAGTTTCAATTGGAGGTCTAATGAAAAACTGTTTTTT	CASSFNWRSNEKLFF
once	14	TRBV24-1	-	TRBJ1-2	TGTGCCACCAGTGACCCTGGACGGAACTATGGCTACACCTTC	CATSDPGRNYGYTF
-	14	TRBV19	TRBD1	TRBJ2-7	TGTGCCAGTAGCGGTAAACAGGGGGTTTACGAGCAGTACTTC	CASSGKQGVYEQYF
few	15	TRBV5-1	-	TRBJ1-1	TGCGCCAGCAGCCAGCTGGGGCAGGGTAACACTGAAGCTTTCTTT	CASSQLGQGNTEAFF
-	14	TRBV6-5	-	TRBJ1-1	TGTGCCAGCAGTTTAGCCGGGACATACACTGAAGCTTTCTTT	CASSLAGTYTEAFF
-	14	TRBV9	TRBD1	TRBJ1-1	TGTGCCAGCAGCGTAGGAGACAGGGCCACTGAAGCTTTCTTT	CASSVGDRATEAFF
-	11	TRBV5-1	-	TRBJ2-5	TGCGCCAGCAGCATGCAAGAGACCCAGTACTTC	CASSMQETQYF
-	13	TRBV10-3	-	TRBJ1-5	TGTGCCATCAGTGAGCGGGGAAATCAGCCCCAGCATTTT	CAISERGNQPQHF
-	14	TRBV10-3	TRBD2	TRBJ2-6	TGTGCCATCGGGGGGGGCTCTGGGGCCAACGTCCTGACTTTC	CAIGGGSGANVLTF
-	12	TRBV19	-	TRBJ1-1	TGTGCCAGTAGTTCCCGGATTGAATGGGCTTTCTTT	CASSSRIEWAFF
-	16	TRBV6-2/TRBV6-3	TRBD2	TRBJ2-2	TGTGCCAGCAGTTACCTGGGACTAGCGGGAGCCGGGGAGCTGTTTTTT	CASSYLGLAGAGELFF
-	15	TRBV7-8	TRBD2	TRBJ2-3	TGTGCCAGCAGCCGTAGCGGGGGTGTTACAGATACGCAGTATTTT	CASSRSGGVTDTQYF
-	15	TRBV7-8	TRBD1	TRBJ2-1	TGTGCCAGCAGCCCTCGGAGGGACAGGTACAATGAGCAGTTCTTC	CASSPRRDRYNEQFF
few	16	TRBV2	TRBD2	TRBJ2-1	TGTGCCAGCAGTGAAGGACTAGCGGGGGGGGAAAATGAGCAGTTCTTC	CASSEGLAGGENEQFF
-	15	TRBV14	TRBD1	TRBJ2-7	TGTGCCAGCAGTCGCCGAGGGGGCGTCGGGTACGAGCAGTACTTC	CASSRRGGVGYEQYF
-	13	TRBV14	-	TRBJ2-7	TGTGCCAGCAGCCAAGGAGCCAGCCCTGACGAGTACTTC	CASSQGASPDEYF
-	13	TRBV6-5	-	TRBJ1-5	TGTGCCAGCAGTTACTCGCTCAAACAGCCCCAGCATTTT	CASSYSLKQPQHF
-	13	TRBV5-4	-	TRBJ2-4	TGTGCCAGCAGCTTGGCAGGGGAAAACATTCAGTACTTC	CASSLAGENIQYF
-	12	TRBV12-3/TRBV12-4	-	TRBJ1-3	TGTGCCAGCAGTTTCATCGGAAACACCATATATTTT	CASSFIGNTIYF
-	11	TRBV19	-	TRBJ1-2	TGTGCCAGTAGTTTCGGGGATCTCTACACCTTC	CASSFGDLYTF
-	14	TRBV19	-	TRBJ2-7	TGTGCCAGTAGTGAAGTAGGGGCAGTCTACGAGCAGTACTTC	CASSEVGAVYEQYF
-	14	TRBV9	-	TRBJ2-2	TGTGCCAGCAGCGTAGCTCAACAGACCGGGGAGCTGTTTTTT	CASSVAQQTGELFF
-	14	TRBV5-1	-	TRBJ1-2	-	CASSFGTGAEGGTF